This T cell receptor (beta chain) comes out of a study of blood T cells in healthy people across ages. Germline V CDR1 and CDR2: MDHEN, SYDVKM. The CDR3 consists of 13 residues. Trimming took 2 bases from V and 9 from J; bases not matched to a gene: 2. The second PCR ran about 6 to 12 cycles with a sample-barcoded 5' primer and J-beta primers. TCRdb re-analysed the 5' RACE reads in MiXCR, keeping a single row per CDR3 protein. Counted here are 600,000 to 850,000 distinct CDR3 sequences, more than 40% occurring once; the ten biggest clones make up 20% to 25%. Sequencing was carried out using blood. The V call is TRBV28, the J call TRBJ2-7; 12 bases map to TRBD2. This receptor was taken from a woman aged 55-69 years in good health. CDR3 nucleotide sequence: TGTGCCAGCAGTTTACTAGCGGGAGGGGGGCAGTACTTC. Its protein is CASSLLAGGGQYF.